The rows below give T cell receptor beta chains drawn from one sample of a study of T-cell memory formation after mild COVID-19. MiXCR, run by TCRdb on the 5' RACE reads, gives a single entry per CDR3 protein. The sample lists about 260,000 distinct CDR3 sequences; 15% to 20% were seen once. Sequencing used PBMCs or a T cell subset sorted from them (not recorded which). These receptors all come from a man between 18 and 29 years old who had mild COVID-19 (a few samples of this study predate the infection). Cell type and time point are not known. Each CDR3 is given with its conserved first and last residue. Each record gives: J gene, V gene, clone size, D gene, CDR3 DNA, CDR3 protein. The D gene is left open where the match is weak. Size is omitted from some rows. Given values are once, few, many or a class for expanded clones.

j_call: TRBJ2-7; v_call: TRBV30; clone_size: NA; d_call: NA; cdr3_nt: TGTGCCTGGAGTGTACAGAGGCAGGGTGTCTACGAGCAGTACTTC; cdr3_aa: CAWSVQRQGVYEQYF
j_call: TRBJ2-2; v_call: TRBV5-1; clone_size: few; d_call: NA; cdr3_nt: TGCGCCAGCAGCTATTTTATGACAGGCACCGGGGAGCTGTTTTTT; cdr3_aa: CASSYFMTGTGELFF
j_call: TRBJ2-7; v_call: TRBV11-2; clone_size: NA; d_call: TRBD1; cdr3_nt: TGTGCCAGCAGCTGGGGACAGTACTACGAGCAGTACTTC; cdr3_aa: CASSWGQYYEQYF
j_call: TRBJ2-4; v_call: TRBV11-2; clone_size: NA; d_call: TRBD1; cdr3_nt: TGTGCCAGCAGCTATACAGGGGGCGTAAACATTCAGTACTTC; cdr3_aa: CASSYTGGVNIQYF
j_call: TRBJ2-5; v_call: TRBV20-1; clone_size: few; d_call: TRBD2; cdr3_nt: TGCAGTGCGATAGCGGGGTGGGGGGAGACCCAGTACTTC; cdr3_aa: CSAIAGWGETQYF
j_call: TRBJ2-6; v_call: TRBV7-8; clone_size: few; d_call: TRBD2; cdr3_nt: TGTGCCAGCAGCGTATCCGTGGGACTAGCGGGGTTCTCTGGGGCCAACGTCCTGACTTTC; cdr3_aa: CASSVSVGLAGFSGANVLTF
j_call: TRBJ1-2; v_call: TRBV5-4; clone_size: many; d_call: NA; cdr3_nt: TGTGCCAGCAGAATGGGGGACCGTAACTATGGCTACACCTTC; cdr3_aa: CASRMGDRNYGYTF
j_call: TRBJ2-2; v_call: TRBV4-3; clone_size: NA; d_call: NA; cdr3_nt: TGCGCCAGCAGCCAAGATATGAGCGGGGAGCTGTTTTTT; cdr3_aa: CASSQDMSGELFF
j_call: TRBJ2-3; v_call: TRBV7-6; clone_size: few; d_call: NA; cdr3_nt: TGTGCCAGCAGCTTAGCGTCAGGTCCCAGCACAGATACGCAGTATTTT; cdr3_aa: CASSLASGPSTDTQYF
j_call: TRBJ2-7; v_call: TRBV7-2; clone_size: NA; d_call: TRBD1; cdr3_nt: TGTGCCAGCAGGTCGCCTGGGACAGTCTACGAGCAGTACTTC; cdr3_aa: CASRSPGTVYEQYF
j_call: TRBJ1-4; v_call: TRBV4-1; clone_size: once; d_call: NA; cdr3_nt: TGCGCCAGCAGTCAGATCCGGGACTGGAGGGGTGAAAAACTGTTTTTT; cdr3_aa: CASSQIRDWRGEKLFF
j_call: TRBJ2-3; v_call: TRBV5-5; clone_size: many; d_call: TRBD1; cdr3_nt: TGTGCCAGCAGCGACCGACAGGGGGCCACAGATACGCAGTATTTT; cdr3_aa: CASSDRQGATDTQYF
j_call: TRBJ2-5; v_call: TRBV24-1; clone_size: few; d_call: NA; cdr3_nt: TGTGCCACCAGTGATAACAGGGACGTAAAAGAGACCCAGTACTTC; cdr3_aa: CATSDNRDVKETQYF
j_call: TRBJ1-2; v_call: TRBV5-6; clone_size: few; d_call: TRBD1; cdr3_nt: TGTGCCAGCAGCAGGGGGGACAGCTACTATGGCTACACCTTC; cdr3_aa: CASSRGDSYYGYTF
j_call: TRBJ1-5; v_call: TRBV2; clone_size: NA; d_call: TRBD1; cdr3_nt: TGTGCCAGCGCGTTCGCGGGACAGGGGGCGCGGAGCAATCAGCCCCAGCATTTT; cdr3_aa: CASAFAGQGARSNQPQHF
j_call: TRBJ1-6; v_call: TRBV28; clone_size: NA; d_call: TRBD1; cdr3_nt: TGTGCCAGCAGCCCCGGGACAGGGGGAAATTCACCCCTCCACTTT; cdr3_aa: CASSPGTGGNSPLHF
j_call: TRBJ2-5; v_call: TRBV7-9; clone_size: few; d_call: TRBD2; cdr3_nt: TGTGCCAGCAGCCCCGCGGGGGGGGAGACCCAGTACTTC; cdr3_aa: CASSPAGGETQYF
j_call: TRBJ1-6; v_call: TRBV7-3; clone_size: NA; d_call: TRBD1; cdr3_nt: TGTGCCAGCAGCTCAGGACAGGGTGGCAATTCACCCCTCCACTTT; cdr3_aa: CASSSGQGGNSPLHF
j_call: TRBJ1-5; v_call: TRBV7-2; clone_size: few; d_call: NA; cdr3_nt: TGTGCCAGCAGCAGACGACAGAGCGATCAGCCCCAGCATTTT; cdr3_aa: CASSRRQSDQPQHF
j_call: TRBJ2-3; v_call: TRBV7-8; clone_size: few; d_call: NA; cdr3_nt: TGTGCCAGCAGTTCCTCTAGGGATACGCAGTATTTT; cdr3_aa: CASSSSRDTQYF
j_call: TRBJ1-2; v_call: TRBV12-3/TRBV12-4; clone_size: few; d_call: NA; cdr3_nt: TGTGCCAGCAGTTTTCAGGAAGGGCTCGGCTACACCTTC; cdr3_aa: CASSFQEGLGYTF
j_call: TRBJ2-7; v_call: TRBV18; clone_size: many; d_call: NA; cdr3_nt: TGTGCCAGCTCACCCCCGGGGGAGCAGTACTTC; cdr3_aa: CASSPPGEQYF
j_call: TRBJ2-5; v_call: TRBV7-6; clone_size: NA; d_call: NA; cdr3_nt: TGTGCCAGCAGAAATGGGGAGACCCAGTACTTC; cdr3_aa: CASRNGETQYF
j_call: TRBJ2-2; v_call: TRBV7-2; clone_size: few; d_call: NA; cdr3_nt: TGTGCCAGTAGCGCGTACCTCAACACCGGGGAGCTGTTTTTT; cdr3_aa: CASSAYLNTGELFF
j_call: TRBJ2-7; v_call: TRBV7-2; clone_size: NA; d_call: TRBD2; cdr3_nt: TGTGCCAGCAGCCTTCTGGGGGGGGACCCCTACGAGCAGTACTTC; cdr3_aa: CASSLLGGDPYEQYF
j_call: TRBJ1-1; v_call: TRBV19; clone_size: NA; d_call: NA; cdr3_nt: TGTGCCAGTGACTCCCGACAAGCCAACACTGAAGCTTTCTTT; cdr3_aa: CASDSRQANTEAFF
j_call: TRBJ2-5; v_call: TRBV11-2; clone_size: few; d_call: NA; cdr3_nt: TGTGCCAGCAGCTTAACCTACAGGGAGACCCAGTACTTC; cdr3_aa: CASSLTYRETQYF
j_call: TRBJ1-2; v_call: TRBV7-2; clone_size: NA; d_call: NA; cdr3_nt: TGTGCCAGCAGGCTAACCCGGGACCCCGGAGCGTATGGCTACACCTTC; cdr3_aa: CASRLTRDPGAYGYTF
j_call: TRBJ2-2; v_call: TRBV2; clone_size: NA; d_call: NA; cdr3_nt: TGTGCCAGCAGTGTAGGGCGGACCGGGGAGCTGTTTTTT; cdr3_aa: CASSVGRTGELFF
j_call: TRBJ1-2; v_call: TRBV7-2; clone_size: NA; d_call: TRBD1; cdr3_nt: TGTGCCAGCAGCTTAGTTGGAGGGGGCCTGCTCTATGGCTACACCTTC; cdr3_aa: CASSLVGGGLLYGYTF
j_call: TRBJ2-1; v_call: TRBV7-7; clone_size: many; d_call: NA; cdr3_nt: TGTGCCAGCAGCTTGTCCCCAGGGCCTCGTTACAATGAGCAGTTCTTC; cdr3_aa: CASSLSPGPRYNEQFF
j_call: TRBJ1-1; v_call: TRBV6-5; clone_size: NA; d_call: NA; cdr3_nt: TGTGCCAGCAGTTACTCGGGGCAGGGTGAAGCTTTCTTT; cdr3_aa: CASSYSGQGEAFF
j_call: TRBJ1-2; v_call: TRBV19; clone_size: few; d_call: NA; cdr3_nt: TGTGCCAGCGGGGCTCGGGCTTATGGTGGCTACACCTTC; cdr3_aa: CASGARAYGGYTF
j_call: TRBJ2-7; v_call: TRBV2; clone_size: few; d_call: NA; cdr3_nt: TGTGCCAGCAAGGGGGATCCTAGGGAGCAGTACTTC; cdr3_aa: CASKGDPREQYF
j_call: TRBJ1-6; v_call: TRBV28; clone_size: NA; d_call: TRBD1; cdr3_nt: TGTGCCAGCAGTAAGGGAACAGGGGGCTCTTCACCCCTCCACTTT; cdr3_aa: CASSKGTGGSSPLHF
j_call: TRBJ2-3; v_call: TRBV12-3/TRBV12-4; clone_size: NA; d_call: TRBD1; cdr3_nt: TGTGCCAGCAGTTCCTCGACAGGGGGCGAGGGCACAGATACGCAGTATTTT; cdr3_aa: CASSSSTGGEGTDTQYF
j_call: TRBJ1-5; v_call: TRBV27; clone_size: few; d_call: NA; cdr3_nt: TGTGCCAGCAGTTTATCGTGGAGTAGCAATCAGCCCCAGCATTTT; cdr3_aa: CASSLSWSSNQPQHF
j_call: TRBJ1-3; v_call: TRBV6-5; clone_size: NA; d_call: TRBD1; cdr3_nt: TGTGCCAGCAGTTACTCGACAGGGCGCCGAGACACCATATATTTT; cdr3_aa: CASSYSTGRRDTIYF
j_call: TRBJ1-5; v_call: TRBV20-1; clone_size: NA; d_call: NA; cdr3_nt: TGCAGCGGGGAGGCGGCCGGGGACAATCAGCCCCAGCATTTT; cdr3_aa: CSGEAAGDNQPQHF
j_call: TRBJ2-7; v_call: TRBV20-1; clone_size: NA; d_call: NA; cdr3_nt: TGCAGTGCTCGAAAAGGGGGGTCGTGGTACGAGCAGTACTTC; cdr3_aa: CSARKGGSWYEQYF
j_call: TRBJ2-1; v_call: TRBV5-1; clone_size: few; d_call: NA; cdr3_nt: TGCGCCAGTAGAGAGCGGTACTCCTACAATGAGCAGTTCTTC; cdr3_aa: CASRERYSYNEQFF
j_call: TRBJ2-3; v_call: TRBV7-8; clone_size: few; d_call: NA; cdr3_nt: TGTGCCAGCAGCTGGGATGGGGTCGGGTTTAGCACAGATACGCAGTATTTT; cdr3_aa: CASSWDGVGFSTDTQYF
j_call: TRBJ1-1; v_call: TRBV6-2/TRBV6-3; clone_size: few; d_call: TRBD1; cdr3_nt: TGTGCCAGCCAAGAGAGGGGGCGGACTGAAGCTTTCTTT; cdr3_aa: CASQERGRTEAFF
j_call: TRBJ2-5; v_call: TRBV12-3/TRBV12-4; clone_size: NA; d_call: TRBD2; cdr3_nt: TGTGCCAGCAGTAAGAATCTAGCGGAAGAGACCCAGTACTTC; cdr3_aa: CASSKNLAEETQYF
j_call: TRBJ2-6; v_call: TRBV6-5; clone_size: NA; d_call: TRBD1; cdr3_nt: TGTGCCAGCCGTTTTTGGACAGGGCCCTCCGTCCTGACTTTC; cdr3_aa: CASRFWTGPSVLTF
j_call: TRBJ1-6; v_call: TRBV4-1; clone_size: few; d_call: NA; cdr3_nt: TGCGCCAGCAGCGCAGACAGTCTAGGGAATTCACCCCTCCACTTT; cdr3_aa: CASSADSLGNSPLHF
j_call: TRBJ1-6; v_call: TRBV14; clone_size: NA; d_call: NA; cdr3_nt: TGTGCCAGCAGCCCAATGGGGTCACCCCTCCACTTT; cdr3_aa: CASSPMGSPLHF
j_call: TRBJ2-3; v_call: TRBV4-2; clone_size: NA; d_call: NA; cdr3_nt: TGTGCCAGCAGCCAAGGAGGGGCCCGAGGCACAGATACGCAGTATTTT; cdr3_aa: CASSQGGARGTDTQYF
j_call: TRBJ1-1; v_call: TRBV9; clone_size: few; d_call: NA; cdr3_nt: TGTGCCAGCAGCGTAGATGCGGGGACTGAAGCTTTCTTT; cdr3_aa: CASSVDAGTEAFF
j_call: TRBJ2-1; v_call: TRBV7-8; clone_size: few; d_call: NA; cdr3_nt: TGTGCCAGCAGCTTAGCCAGGCGGAGCTCCTACAATGAGCAGTTCTTC; cdr3_aa: CASSLARRSSYNEQFF